This T cell receptor (beta chain) was documented in a study of OX40 agonist ivuxolimab in advanced cancers. Study results and limitations: Expanded clones belonging to CD8+ T cells outnumbered, on average, those of CD4+. Among the lowest peripheral clonal expansion occurred in 0.1-3.0 mg/kg partial responders.

This clone was counted a single time. Its antigen is as yet unknown. TCRdb's table, derived via immunoSEQ multiplex PCR, lists solely in-frame clones and lacks some. The table lists 40,000 to 60,000 clones, more than 85% of them singletons. If patients had autoimmune disease history or systemic immunosuppression, they were excluded. The study sampled blood at baseline, cycle 4 day 1, and cycle 7 day 1. The length of the CDR3 is 13 residues. Germline V gives CDR1 SGHAT, CDR2 FQNNGV. Trimming stripped 0 bases from V and 4 bases from J, with 6 bases between. The receptor's source is an adult with an advanced solid tumor such as melanoma, head and neck, liver or kidney cancer. The specimen comprised CD4+ or CD8+ T cells sorted from blood, sampled in a trial of the OX40 agonist ivuxolimab. V gene TRBV11-2 combines with J gene TRBJ1-1; D remains ambiguous. The CDR3 reads CASSLDRPTEAFF. CDR3 sequence (DNA): TGTGCCAGCAGCTTAGACCGTCCCACTGAAGCTTTCTTT.